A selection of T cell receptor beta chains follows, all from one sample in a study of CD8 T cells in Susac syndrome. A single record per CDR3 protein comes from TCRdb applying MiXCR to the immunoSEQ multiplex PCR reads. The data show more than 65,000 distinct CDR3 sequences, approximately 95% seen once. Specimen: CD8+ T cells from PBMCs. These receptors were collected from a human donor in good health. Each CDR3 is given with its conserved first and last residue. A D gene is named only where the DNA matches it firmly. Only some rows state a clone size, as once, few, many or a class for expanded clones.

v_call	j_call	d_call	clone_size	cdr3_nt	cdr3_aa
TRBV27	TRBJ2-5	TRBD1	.	TGTGCCAGCAGTCCCCGGGACAGCGAAGAGACCCAGTACTTC	CASSPRDSEETQYF
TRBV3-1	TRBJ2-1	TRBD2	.	TGTGCCAGCAGCCCCCACTGGCGGGGGGTAAATGAGCAGTTCTTC	CASSPHWRGVNEQFF
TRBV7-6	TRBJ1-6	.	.	TGTGCCAGCAGCCCGACACGGACGGTGATCGAATCACCCCTCCACTTT	CASSPTRTVIESPLHF
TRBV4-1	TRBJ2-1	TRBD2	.	TGCGCCAGCAGCCAAGATCCACGGGGGGGCCTGGGGGATGAGCAGTTCTTC	CASSQDPRGGLGDEQFF
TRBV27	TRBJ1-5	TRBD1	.	TGTGCCAGCAGTTGGGGGACAGGGGGCAATCAGCCCCAGCATTTT	CASSWGTGGNQPQHF
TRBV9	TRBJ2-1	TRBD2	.	TGTGCCAGCAGCGTAGAGCGGGGTTCTTACAATGAGCAGTTCTTC	CASSVERGSYNEQFF
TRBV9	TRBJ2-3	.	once	TGTGCCAGCAGCGTTGGGGTCTGGGATACGCAGTATTTT	CASSVGVWDTQYF
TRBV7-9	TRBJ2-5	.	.	TGTGCCAGCAGGGCACAGGGAGTGGAGACCCAGTACTTC	CASRAQGVETQYF
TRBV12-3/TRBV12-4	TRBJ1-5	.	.	TGTGCCAGCAGGCTTTCGAAGGGTCAGCCCCAGCATTTT	CASRLSKGQPQHF
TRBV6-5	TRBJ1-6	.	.	TGTGCCAGCAGTTACTCGGAACTCATAGGCAATAATTCACCCCTCCACTTT	CASSYSELIGNNSPLHF
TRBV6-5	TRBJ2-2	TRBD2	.	TGTGCCAGCAGTTACTCGAGCGGGGGTCCGCCCGGGGAGCTGTTTTTT	CASSYSSGGPPGELFF
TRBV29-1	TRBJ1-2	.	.	TGCAGCGTTGCCAAGGACTATGGCTACACCTTC	CSVAKDYGYTF
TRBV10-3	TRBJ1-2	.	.	TGTGCCATCCGCCCGGGACATGCGAACTATGGCTACACCTTC	CAIRPGHANYGYTF
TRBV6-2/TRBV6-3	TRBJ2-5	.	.	TGTGCCAGCAGTTACGACCGACGGCAAGAGACCCAGTACTTC	CASSYDRRQETQYF
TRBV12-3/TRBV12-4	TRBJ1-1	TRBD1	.	TGTGCCAGCAGTATCGGGACAGGGATCACTGAAGCTTTCTTT	CASSIGTGITEAFF
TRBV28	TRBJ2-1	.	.	TGTGCCGGCTCACAGGGGGGGGAGCAGTTCTTC	CAGSQGGEQFF
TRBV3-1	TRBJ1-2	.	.	TGTGCCAGCAGTCGGTCGGGCGCCTATGGCTACACCTTC	CASSRSGAYGYTF
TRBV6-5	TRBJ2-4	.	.	TGTGCCAGCTCCCCGGGATATATGGCCAAAAACATTCAGTACTTC	CASSPGYMAKNIQYF
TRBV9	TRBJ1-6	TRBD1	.	TGTGCCAGCAGCGGCCGGGACAGGGAAGGTTCACCCCTCCACTTT	CASSGRDREGSPLHF
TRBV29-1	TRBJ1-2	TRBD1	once	TGCAGCGAAGATGGACAGGGCGGTGGCTACACCTTC	CSEDGQGGGYTF
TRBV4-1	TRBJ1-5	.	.	TGCGCCAGCAGCCAAGTCGAGGGTACTTATAGCAATCAGCCCCAGCATTTT	CASSQVEGTYSNQPQHF
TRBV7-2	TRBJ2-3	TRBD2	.	TGTGCCAGCAGCTTAACCGGACTAGCGGCAGATACGCAGTATTTT	CASSLTGLAADTQYF
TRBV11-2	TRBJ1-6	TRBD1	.	TGTGCCAGCAGCCCCGACAGGGTTGGTAATTCACCCCTCCACTTT	CASSPDRVGNSPLHF
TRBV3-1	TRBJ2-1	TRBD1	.	TGTGCCAGCAGCCAAGAAGGGCAGGGGGCACATGAGCAGTTCTTC	CASSQEGQGAHEQFF
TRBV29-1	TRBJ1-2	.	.	TGCAGCGCTTCGTCGGACTATGGCTACACCTTC	CSASSDYGYTF
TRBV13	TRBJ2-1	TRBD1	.	TGTGCCAGCAGCCTTCTTGGGACAGGTTTCAATGAGCAGTTCTTC	CASSLLGTGFNEQFF
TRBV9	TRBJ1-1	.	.	TGTGCCAGCAGCGTAAGGCGGAACACTGAAGCTTTCTTT	CASSVRRNTEAFF
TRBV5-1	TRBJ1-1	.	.	TGCGCCAGCAGCTTGGCTTCATCGTCCATGAACACTGAAGCTTTCTTT	CASSLASSSMNTEAFF
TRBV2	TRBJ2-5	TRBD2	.	TGTGCCAGCAGTTTACCGGGACTAGGGAGAGAGACCCAGTACTTC	CASSLPGLGRETQYF
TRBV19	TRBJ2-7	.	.	TGTGCCAGTAGCGATCTTTCCGACGAGCAGTACTTC	CASSDLSDEQYF
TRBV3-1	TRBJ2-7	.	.	TGTGCCAGCAGCCAAGTTGGGGCCGGGAGCTCCTACGAGCAGTACTTC	CASSQVGAGSSYEQYF
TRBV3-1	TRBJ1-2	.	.	TGTGCCAGCAGCCAAGATTGGGGCATTAACTATGGCTACACCTTC	CASSQDWGINYGYTF
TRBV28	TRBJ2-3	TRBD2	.	TGTGCCAGCAGTTTTCCCGGACTAGCGGGGGGGCCTTTGAGAGATACGCAGTATTTT	CASSFPGLAGGPLRDTQYF
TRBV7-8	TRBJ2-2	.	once	TGTGCCAGCAGCCCCAGTATGGGGAGAACCGGGGAGCTGTTTTTT	CASSPSMGRTGELFF
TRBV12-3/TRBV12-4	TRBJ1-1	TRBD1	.	TGTGCCAGCAGTCCCGGGACAGGGGTATTCTTT	CASSPGTGVFF
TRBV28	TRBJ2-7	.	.	TGTGCCAGCAGCCCGGTTAGGGCTTACGAGCAGTACTTC	CASSPVRAYEQYF
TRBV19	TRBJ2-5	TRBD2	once	TGTGCCAGTAGTCTGGGACTAGCGGTCCAAGAGACCCAGTACTTC	CASSLGLAVQETQYF
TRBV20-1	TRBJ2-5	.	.	TGCAGTGCCTACGCAGGGATTATTCAAGAGACCCAGTACTTC	CSAYAGIIQETQYF
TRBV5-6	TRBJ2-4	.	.	TGTGCCAGCAGCTTGGGTCAGGGGAAAAACATTCAGTACTTC	CASSLGQGKNIQYF
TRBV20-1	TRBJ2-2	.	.	TGCAGTGCTTGGGACCGGGGCTCCGGGGAGCTGTTTTTT	CSAWDRGSGELFF
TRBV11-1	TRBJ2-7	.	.	TGTGCCAGCAGCTCCAACGGTCCGACCTACGAGCAGTACTTC	CASSSNGPTYEQYF
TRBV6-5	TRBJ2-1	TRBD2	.	TGTGCCAGCAGTATAGCGGGCTACTCCTACAATGAGCAGTTCTTC	CASSIAGYSYNEQFF
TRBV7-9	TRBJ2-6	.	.	TGTGCCAGCAGCCCAACAGGGCCTGGGGCCAACGTCCTGACTTTC	CASSPTGPGANVLTF
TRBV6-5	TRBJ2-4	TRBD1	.	TGTGCCAGCAGTTACTCCTCAGGGGGTGTTGACATTCAGTACTTC	CASSYSSGGVDIQYF
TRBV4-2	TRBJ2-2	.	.	TGTGCCAGCAGCCCGCGGGGCGGGGAGACCGGGGAGCTGTTTTTT	CASSPRGGETGELFF
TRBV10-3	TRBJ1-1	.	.	TGTGCCATCAGTGCGGGGGGCTACACTGAAGCTTTCTTT	CAISAGGYTEAFF
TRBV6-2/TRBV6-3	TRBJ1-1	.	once	TGTGCCAGCAGCCTCGACAGTACACTTCTTCCTTTCTTT	CASSLDSTLLPFF
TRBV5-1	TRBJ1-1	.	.	TGCGCCAGCAGCCTACCTAGCGGGTTGGGTGAGGCTTTCTTT	CASSLPSGLGEAFF
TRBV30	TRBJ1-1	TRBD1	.	TGTGCCTGGAGTGTAGGAGGGGGCGAGGCTGAAGCTTTCTTT	CAWSVGGGEAEAFF
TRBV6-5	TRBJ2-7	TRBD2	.	TGTGCCAGCAGTTGGGAGCGGGGCTCCTACGAGCAGTACTTC	CASSWERGSYEQYF
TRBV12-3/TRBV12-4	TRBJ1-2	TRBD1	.	TGTGCCAGCACCTCAGGGGGTCTTGGCTACACCTTC	CASTSGGLGYTF
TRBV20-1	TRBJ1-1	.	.	TGCAGTGCCATCATCAGAGCCGGACCGACGAACACTGAAGCTTTCTTT	CSAIIRAGPTNTEAFF
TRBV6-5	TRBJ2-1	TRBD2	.	TGTGCCAGCAGTTACAGCGGGGCTTACAATGAGCAGTTCTTC	CASSYSGAYNEQFF